The T cell receptor (beta chain) described here comes from a study of blood T cell repertoires in COVID-19. Across the whole study: Sites in the United States, Italy and Spain provided acute and convalescent COVID-19 samples. Sources were T cells, B-cell-depleted T cells, or PBMCs; the material itself was cDNA or gDNA.

Original processing notes: Scientists estimated how many nucleated cells there were by amplifying reference gene primers. TCRdb's copy holds only in-frame clones and misses some; the assay was immunoSEQ multiplex PCR. V and J calls plus clone size are reproduced from that table; the DNA served to infer D and trimming. The table has under 250,000 clones, 88% seen once. Unmatched junction bases numbered 1, after V lost 6 bases and J lost 5 bases. The CDR3 is 13 residues long. Germline-derived CDR1 and CDR2 are KGHSH and LQKENI. This chain uses TRBV18 with TRBJ1-6; 7 positions match TRBD1. The clonotype was recovered from a woman in her forties who had been exposed to COVID-19. Input material: PBMCs or T cells enriched from blood (not recorded which). The CDR3 sequence is CASSGTDNSPLHF. The CDR3 bases are TGTGCCAGCTCGGGGACAGATAATTCACCCCTCCACTTT. The entire variable domain, with the rest obtained from reference TRBV18 and TRBJ1-6, is as follows: NAGVMQNPRHLVRRRGQEARLRCSPMKGHSHVYWYRQLPEEGLKFMVYLQKENIIDESGMPKERFSAEFPKEGPSILRIQQVVRGDSAAYFCASSGTDNSPLHFGNGTRLTVT.